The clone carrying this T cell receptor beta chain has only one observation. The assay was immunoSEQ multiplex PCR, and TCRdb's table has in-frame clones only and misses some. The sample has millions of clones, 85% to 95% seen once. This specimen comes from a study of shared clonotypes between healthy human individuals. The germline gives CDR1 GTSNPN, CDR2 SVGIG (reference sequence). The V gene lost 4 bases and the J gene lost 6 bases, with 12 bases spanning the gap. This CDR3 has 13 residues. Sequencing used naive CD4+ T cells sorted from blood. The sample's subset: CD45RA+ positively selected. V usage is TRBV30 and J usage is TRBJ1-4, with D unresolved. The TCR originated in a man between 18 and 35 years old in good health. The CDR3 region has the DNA TGTGCCTGGAATGGAAATAAATATGAAAAACTGTTTTTT. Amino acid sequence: CAWNGNKYEKLFF.